Listed below are T cell receptor beta chains from one sample, sequenced in a study of blood T cell repertoires in COVID-19. Here immunoSEQ multiplex PCR was the method, and the copy in TCRdb shows in-frame clones only, minus some. The table shows approximately 50,000 clones, with approximately 84% occurring only once. Sequences were obtained from peripheral blood. The receptors shown here come from a man aged 70-80 years with active COVID-19. Each CDR3 is given with its conserved first and last residue. D genes are given only for firm matches. Expanded clones are given a class, and other clones once, few, many or no size at all.

TRBJ2-3	NA	TRBV10-3	NA	CAISIRGAADTQYF	TGTGCCATCAGTATACGGGGGGCCGCAGATACGCAGTATTTT
TRBJ2-5	TRBD1	TRBV4-2	NA	CASSLGTGAGETQYF	TGTGCCAGCAGCCTCGGGACAGGGGCGGGAGAGACCCAGTACTTC
TRBJ2-3	NA	TRBV7-3	NA	CASSLSRPGDTQYF	TGTGCCAGCAGCTTAAGCCGGCCGGGTGATACGCAGTATTTT
TRBJ1-1	TRBD1	TRBV2	few	CASSVGTGTEAFF	TGTGCCAGCAGTGTAGGGACAGGGACTGAAGCTTTCTTT
TRBJ1-2	TRBD1	TRBV5-1	NA	CASSRDREKYGYTF	TGCGCCAGCTCCCGGGACAGGGAAAAGTATGGCTACACCTTC
TRBJ2-5	TRBD1	TRBV4-2	NA	CASSQGDSIQETQYF	TGTGCCAGCAGCCAAGGGGACAGCATACAAGAGACCCAGTACTTC
TRBJ1-6	TRBD1	TRBV30	NA	CAWRAPTGGRIGSYNSPLHF	TGTGCCTGGAGGGCTCCGACAGGGGGAAGAATCGGCTCCTATAATTCACCCCTCCACTTT
TRBJ1-1	NA	TRBV30	NA	CAWRHTRDEAFF	TGTGCCTGGAGACACACTAGGGATGAAGCTTTCTTT
TRBJ2-7	TRBD2	TRBV6-4	NA	CASSDWSRLAESYEQYF	TGTGCCAGCAGTGACTGGAGTCGGCTAGCGGAGTCCTACGAGCAGTACTTC
TRBJ2-7	NA	TRBV20-1	NA	CSADGVREQYF	TGCAGTGCCGACGGGGTTCGCGAGCAGTACTTC
TRBJ2-7	TRBD2	TRBV30	NA	CAWTSGRRYEQYF	TGTGCCTGGACTAGCGGGAGACGATACGAGCAGTACTTC
TRBJ2-1	TRBD2	TRBV7-6	NA	CASSLVVAGGRGEQFF	TGTGCCAGCAGCTTAGTCGTTGCGGGAGGAAGGGGTGAGCAGTTCTTC
TRBJ2-3	TRBD2	TRBV28	NA	CASSLRRTSGSSGDTQYF	TGTGCCAGCAGTTTAAGAAGGACTAGCGGGAGCTCGGGAGATACGCAGTATTTT
TRBJ2-1	NA	TRBV6-5	few	CASTIQSNNEQFF	TGTGCCAGCACCATACAGAGTAACAATGAGCAGTTCTTC
TRBJ2-7	NA	TRBV7-8	NA	CASSLNRDREQYF	TGTGCCAGCAGCCTTAATCGGGATCGCGAGCAGTACTTC
TRBJ2-7	NA	TRBV4-3	NA	CASSQGRRGTYEQYF	TGCGCCAGCAGCCAAGGGCGCAGGGGCACCTACGAGCAGTACTTC
TRBJ2-7	TRBD2	TRBV7-2	NA	CASSGGLAGPYEQYF	TGTGCCAGCAGCGGGGGACTAGCGGGCCCCTACGAGCAGTACTTC
TRBJ1-4	NA	TRBV6-5	NA	CASSYTPGQGEKLFF	TGTGCCAGCAGTTACACCCCAGGGCAGGGTGAAAAACTGTTTTTT
TRBJ1-2	NA	TRBV30	NA	CAWSLGLVDGYTF	TGTGCCTGGAGTTTGGGACTGGTCGATGGCTACACCTTC
TRBJ2-5	TRBD2	TRBV29-1	NA	CSVRRREGWETQYF	TGCAGCGTTAGGCGGCGGGAGGGCTGGGAGACCCAGTACTTC
TRBJ1-1	NA	TRBV19	NA	CASSTPGHLNTEAFF	TGTGCCAGTAGTACACCGGGACATTTGAACACTGAAGCTTTCTTT
TRBJ2-2	NA	TRBV5-4	few	CASSSEVANTGELFF	TGTGCCAGCAGCTCGGAGGTTGCGAACACCGGGGAGCTGTTTTTT
TRBJ1-5	TRBD1	TRBV6-5	once	CASSQTRQGSQPQHF	TGTGCCAGCAGCCAGACCCGACAGGGCAGCCAGCCCCAGCATTTT
TRBJ1-2	TRBD1	TRBV29-1	NA	CSVEDPRQGYDYGYTF	TGCAGCGTTGAAGATCCGAGACAGGGGTATGACTATGGCTACACCTTC
TRBJ2-5	NA	TRBV12-5	NA	CASGPLTGSQETQYF	TGTGCTAGTGGTCCACTTACAGGTTCCCAAGAGACCCAGTACTTC